The 30 T cell receptor beta chains below were found in one sample sequenced in a study of CD8 T cells in ankylosing spondylitis. Overall study findings and caveats: For ankylosing spondylitis blood, a TCR beta motif of 7 to 9 highly homologous variants appeared characteristic.

MiXCR, applied by TCRdb to the 5' RACE reads, yields one record per CDR3 protein. This table has 750,000 to 850,000 distinct CDR3 sequences, 12% appearing once. For these receptors, no antigen is known. Source material: blood, either unsorted or a sorted T cell fraction (not recorded which). The receptors shown here come from a male donor with ankylosing spondylitis.

The J gene is TRBJ2-7, the V gene TRBV4-3; 10 bases are shared with TRBD1. Looked up from germline, CDR1 is LGHNA and CDR2 is YSLEER. The CDR3 has 15 amino acids. Trimming cost V 1 base and J 5 bases; bases outside gene matches: 5. CDR3 protein: CASSQGTGGGNEQYF. DNA for the CDR3: TGCGCCAGCAGCCAAGGGACAGGGGGTGGTAACGAGCAGTACTTC.

V usage is TRBV7-8 and J usage is TRBJ2-6; a possible D gene is TRBD2 (6 bases). V was trimmed by 6 bases and J by 6 bases, leaving 18 bases between them. Germline lookup yields CDR1 SGHVS and CDR2 FQNEAQ. The CDR3 runs 16 residues. The CDR3 DNA is TGTGCCAGCAGATTGAAAGGGACTTCCTCGGCCAACGTCCTGACTTTC. It translates to CASRLKGTSSANVLTF.

This clonotype showed up many times. This chain joins TRBV29-1 and TRBJ2-1; 7 nucleotides line up with TRBD2. The CDR3 is 15 residues long. The ends lost 0 bases at V and 0 bases at J; junction bases unmatched: 2. The germline V gene has CDR1 SQVTM and CDR2 ANQGSEA. The CDR3 bases are TGCAGCGTTGAAGAGGGGAGGGGCTCCTACAATGAGCAGTTCTTC. Protein product: CSVEEGRGSYNEQFF.

This clonotype was detected a few times. J is TRBJ1-1 and V is TRBV5-6, with D maybe TRBD1 (5 bases). Trimming removed 4 bases from V and 1 base from J, with 11 bases in between. This CDR3 region has 14 residues. CDR1 is SGHDT and CDR2 is YYEEEE in the germline V gene. The CDR3 bases are TGTGCCAGCAGCATCTACAGGCGGAACACTGAAGCTTTCTTT. Translating it yields CASSIYRRNTEAFF. Full variable domain (missing parts from reference TRBV5-6 and TRBJ1-1): DAGVTQSPTHLIKTRGQQVTLRCSPKSGHDTVSWYQQALGQGPQFIFQYYEEEERQRGNFPDRFSGHQFPNYSSELNVNALLLGDSALYLCASSIYRRNTEAFFGQGTRLTVV.

This clonotype turned up a few times. The rearrangement links TRBV5-1 to TRBJ1-3; D uncertain. Per germline, CDR1 SGHRS and CDR2 YFSETQ. The CDR3 runs to 15 residues. V lost 5 bases to trimming and J lost 0 bases, with 12 bases between them. The CDR3 loop reads CASSPQSSSGNTIYF. The CDR3 nucleotides read TGCGCCAGCAGTCCTCAGTCGAGCTCTGGAAACACCATATATTTT. Looking up the rest from reference TRBV5-1 and TRBJ1-3 gives the full variable domain: KAGVTQTPRYLIKTRGQQVTLSCSPISGHRSVSWYQQTPGQGLQFLFEYFSETQRNKGNFPGRFSGRQFSNSRSEMNVSTLELGDSALYLCASSPQSSSGNTIYFGEGSWLTVV.

The V gene is TRBV5-1, the J gene TRBJ2-3; unclear D gene. V lost 0 bases, J lost 3 bases, and 8 bases lay in between. There are 14 residues in the CDR3. Per germline, CDR1 SGHRS and CDR2 YFSETQ. DNA for the CDR3: TGCGCCAGCAGCTTGGGAGATGAGACAGATACGCAGTATTTT. Its translation: CASSLGDETDTQYF.

The rearrangement links TRBV5-1 to TRBJ2-7; possible D gene TRBD2, 5 bases. The CDR3 runs to 15 residues. Trimming stripped 1 base from V and 2 bases from J, with 13 bases between. Germline lookup yields CDR1 SGHRS and CDR2 YFSETQ. DNA for the CDR3: TGCGCCAGCAGCTTGTTGGTGGGAGCCCCCTACGAGCAGTACTTC. Its protein product is CASSLLVGAPYEQYF.

The chain combines TRBV12-3 or TRBV12-4 with TRBJ2-1; D tentatively fits TRBD1 or TRBD2 (5 bases each). This CDR3 is 14 amino acids long. The V end lost 7 bases, the J end lost 3 bases, and 13 bases lay between the germline ends. CDR3 in DNA: TGTGCCAGCACCCCCGGGACCCTCTACAATGAGCAGTTCTTC. Translation: CASTPGTLYNEQFF.

CDR3 sequence: CASSVENSEDTQYF. CDR3 in DNA: TGTGCCAGCAGCGTAGAGAATAGCGAAGATACGCAGTATTTT. This sequence joins TRBV9 and TRBJ2-3; a weak D match, TRBD2 (5 bases). V shed 0 bases and J shed 5 bases, with 10 bases lying between them. CDR1 SGDLS and CDR2 YYNGEE come from the germline V gene. CDR3 size: 14 residues.

This clonotype was detected many times. This sequence joins TRBV18 and TRBJ2-2, with D hard to call. The germline V and J ends were trimmed by 5 bases and 3 bases, with 13 bases remaining between them. The CDR3 has 15 residues. From germline, CDR1 is KGHSH and CDR2 LQKENI. DNA of the CDR3: TGTGCCAGCTCAAGAGACTTAACCCACACCGGGGAGCTGTTTTTT. Its translation: CASSRDLTHTGELFF.

This clonotype was recorded a few times. The chain combines TRBV7-9 with TRBJ2-7; 7 bases map to TRBD2. The ends lost 1 base at V and 7 bases at J; junction bases unmatched: 13. CDR1 and CDR2 from the germline V gene are SEHNR and FQNEAQ (reference sequence). There are 16 residues in the CDR3. In DNA, the CDR3 is TGTGCCAGCAGCTTAGATGCAAGCGGGAACCCCTGGGAGCAGTACTTC. This gives the protein CASSLDASGNPWEQYF. Together with reference TRBV7-9 and TRBJ2-7, the CDR3 gives the full variable domain: DTGVSQNPRHKITKRGQNVTFRCDPISEHNRLYWYRQTLGQGPEFLTYFQNEAQLEKSRLLSDRFSAERPKGSFSTLEIQRTEQGDSAMYLCASSLDASGNPWEQYFGPGTRLTVT.

The chain combines TRBV6-2 or TRBV6-3 with TRBJ2-3; D is perhaps TRBD2 (6 bases). Germline V gene data show CDR1 as MNHEY and CDR2 as SVGEGT. The CDR3 sequence is 13 residues long. Trimming took off 5 bases at V and 11 bases at J, with 17 bases between the two ends. CDR3 region: CASSRTRDFGQYF. As DNA, the CDR3 is TGTGCCAGCAGTCGTACCCGGGACTTCGGGCAGTATTTT.

This clonotype was seen many times. The chain carries TRBV4-2 and TRBJ1-5, with a weak D call TRBD1 (6 bases). The germline gives CDR1 LGHNA, CDR2 YNFKEQ. The V and J ends lost 4 bases and 5 bases respectively, with 15 bases between them. The CDR3 is made up of 15 amino acids. This CDR3 is CASSPKGGWDQPQHF. The CDR3 DNA follows: TGTGCCAGCAGCCCTAAGGGGGGATGGGATCAGCCCCAGCATTTT.

This clonotype was seen a few times. The chain carries TRBV5-5 and TRBJ1-6, with D perhaps matching TRBD1 (6 bases). Trimming took off 2 bases at V and 2 bases at J, with 17 bases between the two ends. The V gene's germline CDR1 is SGHKS and CDR2 YYEKEE (reference sequence). The CDR3 length is 18 residues. The CDR3 DNA follows: TGTGCCAGCAGCTTATATCGATCGGGGGGCGCCTATAATTCACCCCTCCACTTT. Its translation: CASSLYRSGGAYNSPLHF. Full variable domain (outside the CDR3, taken from reference TRBV5-5 and TRBJ1-6): DAGVTQSPTHLIKTRGQQVTLRCSPISGHKSVSWYQQVLGQGPQFIFQYYEKEERGRGNFPDRFSARQFPNYSSELNVNALLLGDSALYLCASSLYRSGGAYNSPLHFGNGTRLTVT.

This clonotype came up a few times. V gene TRBV20-1 combines with J gene TRBJ2-1; a possible D gene is TRBD1 (5 bases). V lost 7 bases and J lost 3, with 13 bases in between. Germline V gives CDR1 DFQATT, CDR2 SNEGSKA (reference sequence). CDR3 length: 13 residues. CDR3 nucleotides: TGCAGTGTCAGAAGGGGCCGCTACAATGAGCAGTTCTTC. Protein: CSVRRGRYNEQFF.

This sequence joins TRBV20-1 and TRBJ2-1; TRBD1 matches at 8 bases. V gave up 0 bases and J gave up 0 bases; unmatched junction bases: 7. CDR1 DFQATT and CDR2 SNEGSKA come from the germline V gene (reference sequence). The CDR3 runs to 17 residues. The CDR3: CSARDDGDRNSYNEQFF. The CDR3, as DNA: TGCAGTGCTAGAGATGATGGGGACAGGAACTCCTACAATGAGCAGTTCTTC.

The J gene is TRBJ2-3, the V gene TRBV6-5; D might be TRBD2 (6 bases). V was shortened by 0 bases and J by 2 bases, with 18 bases between the two germline ends. Germline CDR1 is MNHEY and CDR2 is SVGAGI. The CDR3 contains 18 residues. The CDR3 sequence is CASSYSRRGWRSTDTQYF. Here the CDR3 DNA reads TGTGCCAGCAGTTACTCCAGGAGGGGTTGGAGATCCACAGATACGCAGTATTTT.

This clonotype was seen more than once but under ten times. This chain links TRBV4-1 with TRBJ2-3; 11 nucleotides agree with TRBD2. The V and J ends lost 1 base and 6 bases, in that order; junction bases with no gene match: 6. This CDR3 has 16 amino acids. The V gene's germline CDR1 is MGHRA and CDR2 YSYEKL. The CDR3 region has the DNA TGCGCCAGCAGCCAAGTACTAGCGGGAGTAGGTGATACGCAGTATTTT. Translating gives CASSQVLAGVGDTQYF.

The genes are TRBV5-1 and TRBJ1-4; D gene unclear. This CDR3 is built from 15 residues. Germline V gene data show CDR1 as SGHRS and CDR2 as YFSETQ. V was shortened by 2 bases and J by 4 bases, with 12 bases between the two germline ends. The CDR3 here is CASSFGLAVNEKLFF. The CDR3 bases are TGCGCCAGCAGCTTTGGGTTGGCAGTTAATGAAAAACTGTTTTTT.

The rearrangement uses TRBV6-1 and TRBJ2-2, with a tentative D call TRBD1 (5 bases). V was pared by 6 bases and J by 0 bases, with 14 bases between. In germline, CDR1 is MNHNS, CDR2 SASEGT. There are 16 residues in the CDR3. The CDR3 here is CASSPDRPANTGELFF. The CDR3 DNA sequence: TGTGCCAGCAGCCCCGACAGACCGGCGAACACCGGGGAGCTGTTTTTT.

There are many counts of this clonotype. The chain combines TRBV20-1 with TRBJ2-5, with 7 positions matching TRBD1. Trimming cost V 5 bases and J 2 bases; bases outside gene matches: 2. Germline values: CDR1 DFQATT, CDR2 SNEGSKA (reference sequence). The CDR3 has 12 residues. CDR3 sequence reads: CSAGGQQETQYF. The CDR3 DNA follows: TGCAGTGCTGGGGGACAGCAAGAGACCCAGTACTTC.

This clonotype was counted between two and nine times. The chain employs TRBV6-1 and TRBJ2-7, with TRBD2 as a possible D gene (5 bases). Germline CDR1 reads MNHNS; CDR2 reads SASEGT. The CDR3 length is 13 residues. Between the trimmed V and J ends, which lost 0 bases and 3 bases, there was a span of 6 bases. The CDR3 protein is CASSEATSYEQYF. DNA of the CDR3: TGTGCCAGCAGTGAAGCCACTAGCTACGAGCAGTACTTC.

There are many counts of this clonotype. The V call is TRBV12-3 or TRBV12-4, the J call TRBJ2-2; D is perhaps TRBD1 or TRBD2 (5 bases each). The CDR3 is made up of 13 amino acids. V was cut by 5 bases and J by 9 bases, with 13 bases left in between. CDR3 amino acids: CASSPGRSRELFF. The CDR3 DNA reads TGTGCCAGCAGTCCGGGACGCTCCCGGGAGCTGTTTTTT.

This clonotype was seen a handful of times. The V call is TRBV4-2, the J call TRBJ2-5; 11 bases fit TRBD1. The CDR3 contains 20 residues. Germline values: CDR1 LGHNA, CDR2 YNFKEQ. Trimming at V came to 0 bases and at J to 4 bases, leaving 16 bases not matched to a gene. CDR3 residues: CASSQEIKRGTGGFRETQYF. The CDR3 DNA reads as TGTGCCAGCAGCCAAGAAATCAAGAGAGGGACAGGGGGGTTTAGAGAGACCCAGTACTTC.

This clonotype has only a few counts. The chain's CDR3 is CASGLSGDQPQHF. The CDR3 DNA is TGTGCCAGCGGCCTCTCAGGGGACCAGCCCCAGCATTTT. The chain couples TRBV7-9 to TRBJ1-5; perhaps TRBD1 as D (6 bases). The germline CDR1 and CDR2 sequences are SEHNR and FQNEAQ (reference sequence). CDR3 length: 13 amino acids. V lost 8 bases to trimming and J lost 7 bases, with 15 bases between them.

This clonotype showed up just a few times. The chain joins TRBV28 to TRBJ2-1; 11 bases fit TRBD1. The ends lost 3 bases at V and 7 bases at J; junction bases unmatched: 2. Germline CDR1 is MDHEN and CDR2 is SYDVKM. The CDR3 has 14 residues. The DNA for the CDR3 is TGTGCCAGCAGTTTTGGACAGGGGGCGAATGAGCAGTTCTTC. This translates into CASSFGQGANEQFF.

This clonotype was observed a few times. The chain has TRBV4-2 and TRBJ2-4; D not certain. This CDR3 is 15 amino acids long. Germline lookup yields CDR1 LGHNA and CDR2 YNFKEQ. Trimming removed 4 bases from V and 0 bases from J, with 10 bases in between. The CDR3 loop is CASSLGNLAKNIQYF. Here the CDR3 DNA reads TGTGCCAGCAGCCTAGGAAACCTAGCCAAAAACATTCAGTACTTC.

The V gene is TRBV7-9, the J gene TRBJ1-3; D gene uncertain. V was pared by 1 base and J by 10 bases, with 14 bases between. Germline V gene lookup returns CDR1 SEHNR and CDR2 FQNEAQ (reference sequence). This CDR3 has 14 amino acids. The DNA of the CDR3 is TGTGCCAGCAGCTTAGGGGATCCGGTCGGTACCATATATTTT. This sequence encodes CASSLGDPVGTIYF. Full variable domain (missing parts from reference TRBV7-9 and TRBJ1-3): DTGVSQNPRHKITKRGQNVTFRCDPISEHNRLYWYRQTLGQGPEFLTYFQNEAQLEKSRLLSDRFSAERPKGSFSTLEIQRTEQGDSAMYLCASSLGDPVGTIYFGEGSWLTVV.

This clonotype has a count of ten or more. This sequence joins TRBV29-1 and TRBJ1-2, with D unclear. Per germline, CDR1 SQVTM and CDR2 ANQGSEA. This CDR3 has 12 amino acids. V lost 4 bases and J lost 3, with 9 bases in between. The CDR3 DNA sequence: TGCAGCGTTGGGGGAGCTTACTATGGCTACACCTTC. Its translation is CSVGGAYYGYTF.

The chain couples TRBV6-1 to TRBJ1-1; D perhaps matches TRBD1 (5 bases). There are 14 residues in the CDR3. V was shortened by 6 bases and J by 5 bases, with 16 bases between the two germline ends. CDR1 and CDR2 from the germline V gene are MNHNS and SASEGT. CDR3 nucleotides: TGTGCCAGCAGCGCAGACGGGGGTTGGACTGAAGCTTTCTTT. Encoded protein: CASSADGGWTEAFF.